This T cell receptor beta chain was sequenced in a study of T cell clones after liver transplantation. Turning to the study itself: Third-party-reactive TCRbeta sequences from pre-transplant mixed lymphocyte reactions served as antigen-independent comparators. Standard immunosuppression, with no induction, continued until 12-24 months after transplant.

Study observations and caveats: The donor-reactive repertoire was only partly measurable in two subjects, lacking donor cells.

Comments on this clone: The antigen remains undetermined.

Germline CDR1 reads SGHTA; CDR2 reads FQGNSA. The V segment lost 0 bases and the J segment 3 bases; nucleotides outside the gene matches: 2. CDR3 length: 15 residues. Sequenced by immunoSEQ multiplex PCR; TCRdb stores in-frame clones only, minus some. This table has over 100,000 clones, approximately 78% appearing once. The starting material was CD4+ T cells from blood, obtained before liver transplant. This clonotype was sampled from a human donor who received a liver transplant. The J gene is TRBJ2-7, the V gene TRBV7-2; 10 bases match TRBD2. The CDR3 nucleotides read TGTGCCAGCAGCTTAGCTCTAGCGGGGGACTACGAGCAGTACTTC. Translating it yields CASSLALAGDYEQYF.